This T cell receptor (beta chain) appears in the sequencing data of a study of blood T cells in healthy people across ages. General study results and limits: Diversity was higher, and naive CD4+ cells more numerous, in long-lived donors than in aged donors. Diversity estimates from one million T cells were considered underestimates.

This clonotype showed up just a few times. Antigen specificity is unknown. The use of a sample-barcoded 5' primer and a J-beta primer mix characterized a second PCR of roughly 6 to 11 cycles. TCRdb itself ran the 5' RACE reads through MiXCR, one entry per CDR3 protein. The repertoire consists of about a million distinct CDR3 sequences, with around two fifths occurring once and the leading ten covering roughly 14%. The individuals who served as donors were healthy Caucasians living in Russia, aged roughly 6 to 95. The receptor was derived from a man younger than 35 in good health. The specimen sequenced was blood.

CDR3 DNA: TGTGCCAGCAGCGGGACCCCCCGTAACACTGAAGCTTTCTTT. It specifies CASSGTPRNTEAFF. J is TRBJ1-1 and V is TRBV7-2, with a tentative D call TRBD1 (5 bases). Per the germline V gene, CDR1 is SGHTA and CDR2 is FQGNSA. There are 14 residues in the CDR3. Trimming removed 5 bases from V and 2 bases from J, with 12 bases in between.